This TCR beta chain was retrieved from a study of shared clonotypes between healthy human individuals. Background on the study: Plates per donor: three CD4 naive, three CD4 memory, two CD8 naive, one CD8 memory.

CDR3 size: 14 residues. The V end was cut by 0 bases, the J end by 5 bases, with 11 bases between. Germline CDR1 SGDLS, CDR2 YYNGEE. A single count supports this clone. CD45RO-negative, CCR7-positively selected cells formed the naive CD8 fraction, excluding terminally differentiated effector memory CD45RA+ cells. Recent acute infections and vaccinations were absent in the healthy HIV-negative adult donors. Repertoires were generated with immunoSEQ multiplex PCR, while TCRdb's copy carries only in-frame clones and drops some. The sample contains around 2,000,000 clones, 85% to 95% of which appear only once.

The specimen sequenced was naive CD8+ T cells from PBMCs. The sequence derives from a man in his late teens or twenties in good health. Some clones in this sample may be carry-over from other donors' samples. The V and J genes are TRBV9 and TRBJ1-1; D gene ambiguous. CDR3 loop: CASSVEQEGTEAFF. The CDR3 bases are TGTGCCAGCAGCGTAGAACAAGAAGGTACTGAAGCTTTCTTT.